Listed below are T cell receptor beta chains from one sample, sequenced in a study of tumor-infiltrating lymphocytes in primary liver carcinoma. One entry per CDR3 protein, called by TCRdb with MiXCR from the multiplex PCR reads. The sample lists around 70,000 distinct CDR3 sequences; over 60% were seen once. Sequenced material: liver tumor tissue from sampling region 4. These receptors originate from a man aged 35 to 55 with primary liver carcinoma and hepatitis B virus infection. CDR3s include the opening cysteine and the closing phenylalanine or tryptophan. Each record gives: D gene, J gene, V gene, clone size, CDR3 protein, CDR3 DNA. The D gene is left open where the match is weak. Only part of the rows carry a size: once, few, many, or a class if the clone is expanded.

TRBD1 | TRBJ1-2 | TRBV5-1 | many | CASTTGANYGYTF | TGCGCCAGTACGACAGGGGCTAACTATGGCTACACCTTC
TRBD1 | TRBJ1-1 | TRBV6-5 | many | CASSFHRGNTEAFF | TGTGCCAGCAGTTTCCACAGGGGAAACACTGAAGCTTTCTTT
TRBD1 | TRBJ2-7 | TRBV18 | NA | CVSSPPRGQGYEQYF | TGTGTCAGCTCACCACCGAGGGGACAGGGGTACGAGCAGTACTTC
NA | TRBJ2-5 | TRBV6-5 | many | CASSYSGQRVQETQYF | TGTGCCAGCAGTTACTCGGGTCAAAGGGTCCAAGAGACCCAGTACTTC
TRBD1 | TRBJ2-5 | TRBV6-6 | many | CASSSGQGEETQYF | TGTGCCAGCAGTTCGGGACAGGGGGAAGAGACCCAGTACTTC
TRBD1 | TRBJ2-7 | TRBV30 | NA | CAWRVQGVSYEQYF | TGTGCTTGGAGAGTACAGGGGGTGAGCTACGAGCAGTACTTC
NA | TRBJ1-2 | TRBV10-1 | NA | CASSESRDYGCTF | NA
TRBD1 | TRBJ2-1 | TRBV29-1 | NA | CSRLPGQGVDEHFF | TGTAGCAGATTGCCGGGACAGGGGGTGGATGAGCACTTCTTC
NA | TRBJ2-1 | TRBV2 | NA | CASREATGFPDNEQFF | TGTGCCAGTCGCGAGGCTACGGGGTTTCCAGACAATGAGCAGTTCTTC
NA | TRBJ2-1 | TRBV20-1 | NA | CSARPPWVRFEQFF | TGCAGTGCTAGACCCCCCTGGGTGAGATTTGAGCAGTTCTTC
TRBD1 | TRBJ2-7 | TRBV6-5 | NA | CTSSYSRDRGLGEQCF | TGTACCAGCAGTTACTCTAGGGACAGGGGCCTAGGGGAACAGTGCTTC
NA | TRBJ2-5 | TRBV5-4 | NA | CAISLSVSLETQYF | TGTGCCATCAGCTTGAGTGTCAGTTTGGAGACCCAATACTTC
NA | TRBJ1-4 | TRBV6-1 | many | CASATLDGPNEKLFF | TGTGCCAGCGCGACCCTCGACGGCCCTAATGAAAAACTGTTTTTT
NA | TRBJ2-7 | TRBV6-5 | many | CATNTGHGYEQYF | TGTGCCACCAATACAGGGCATGGGTACGAGCAGTACTTC
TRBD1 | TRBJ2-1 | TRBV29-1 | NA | CGGGQAAYHEQFF | TGCGGCGGAGGACAGGCCGCATACCATGAGCAGTTCTTC
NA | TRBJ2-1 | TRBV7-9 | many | CASSGEQGPSYNEQFF | TGTGCCAGCAGCGGGGAACAGGGCCCCTCCTACAATGAGCAGTTCTTC
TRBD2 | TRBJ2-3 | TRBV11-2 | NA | CASSSDGLADPIFDEDTRYF | TGTGCCAGCAGCTCAGACGGGCTAGCGGATCCCATCTTTGACGAGGATACGCGATATTTT
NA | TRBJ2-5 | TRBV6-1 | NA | CASSENRETQYF | TGTGCAAGCAGTGAGAATCGGGAGACCCAGTACTTC
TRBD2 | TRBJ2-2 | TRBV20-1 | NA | CSARSTTGTSGAGELFF | TGCAGTGCTAGATCCACAACCGGGACTAGCGGCGCCGGGGAGCTGTTTTTT
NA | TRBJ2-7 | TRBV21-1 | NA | CASSKEFQARQGGFYEQYF | TGTGCCAGCAGCAAGGAATTCCAGGCCCGGCAGGGGGGATTCTACGAGCAGTACTTC
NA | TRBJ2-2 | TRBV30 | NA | CAWGVWSSNTVELFF | TGTGCCTGGGGTGTTTGGTCCTCGAACACCGTGGAGCTGTTTTTT
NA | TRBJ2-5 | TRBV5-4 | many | CASSLEGIGQETQYF | TGTGCCAGCAGCTTGGAAGGGATTGGGCAAGAGACCCAGTACTTC
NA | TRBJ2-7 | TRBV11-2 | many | CASSLGRVDHEQYF | TGTGCCAGCAGCTTGGGACGGGTAGACCACGAGCAGTACTTC
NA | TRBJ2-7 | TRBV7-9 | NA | CANGSLYEQYF | TGTGCCAACGGCTCACTCTACGAGCAGTACTTC
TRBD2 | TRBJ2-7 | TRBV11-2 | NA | CASGLAGGSSYEQYF | TGTGCCAGCGGGTTAGCGGGGGGGAGCTCCTACGAGCAGTACTTC
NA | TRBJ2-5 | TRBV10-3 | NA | CAISLDRQTQCF | TGTGCCATCAGTCTGGACAGACAGACCCAGTGCTTC
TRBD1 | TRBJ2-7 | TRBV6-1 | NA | CSSGRQGDYEQYF | TGTTCCAGCGGAAGACAGGGGGATTACGAGCAGTACTTC
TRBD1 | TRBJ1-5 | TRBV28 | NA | CASSLTGGERLWNQPQHF | TGTGCCAGCAGTCTAACAGGGGGCGAACGGTTGTGGAATCAGCCCCAGCATTTT
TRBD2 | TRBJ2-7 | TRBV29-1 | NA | CSIGSSGKMQYF | TGCAGCATTGGCTCTAGCGGGAAAATGCAGTACTTC
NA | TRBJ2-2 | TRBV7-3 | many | CASSLLGLPGELFF | TGTGCCAGCAGCTTACTGGGACTCCCCGGGGAGCTGTTTTTT
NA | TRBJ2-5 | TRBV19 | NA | CASSPPERSETQYF | TGTGCCAGTAGTCCCCCTGAACGCAGCGAGACCCAGTACTTC
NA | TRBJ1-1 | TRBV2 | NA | CASNLDRPRAAFF | TGTGCCAGCAACCTGGACAGACCTCGGGCAGCTTTCTTT
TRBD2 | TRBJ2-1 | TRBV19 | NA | CASTRTSDNEQFF | TGTGCCAGTACCCGGACTAGTGACAATGAGCAGTTCTTC
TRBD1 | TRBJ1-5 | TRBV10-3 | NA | CAISMGQGSQPQHF | TGTGCCATCAGCATGGGACAGGGGAGTCAGCCCCAGCATTTT
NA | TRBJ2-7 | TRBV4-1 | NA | CASNQGVVSSYEKYF | TGCGCCAGCAACCAAGGGGTCGTCAGCTCCTACGAGAAGTACTTC
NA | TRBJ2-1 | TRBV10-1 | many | CARQGRGRGGRQFF | TGCGCCAGGCAGGGGAGGGGTAGGGGCGGCCGGCAGTTCTTC
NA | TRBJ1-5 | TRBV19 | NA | CASRKDYKNQPQHF | TGTGCCAGTCGGAAGGATTATAAAAATCAGCCCCAGCATTTT
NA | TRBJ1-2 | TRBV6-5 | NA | CASIREPRHGYTF | TGTGCCAGCATCAGAGAGCCGCGACATGGCTACACCTTC
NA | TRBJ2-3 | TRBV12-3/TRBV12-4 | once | CASNHSGGQDTQYF | TGTGCCAGCAACCACTCCGGGGGGCAGGATACGCAGTATTTT
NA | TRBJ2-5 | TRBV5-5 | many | CASSPRQFQETQYF | TGTGCCAGCAGCCCCCGACAGTTCCAAGAGACCCAGTACTTC
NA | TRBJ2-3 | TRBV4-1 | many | CAGSQDPLSNTQYF | TGCGCCGGCAGCCAAGATCCCTTATCAAATACGCAGTATTTT